The T cell receptor (beta chain) under discussion was sequenced for a study of low-dose radiotherapy and immunotherapy resistance in tumors. Alpha- and beta-chain coverage of first-strand cDNA came from TRAV- and TRBV-specific primers. Amplification, which lasted about 20 PCR cycles, used a constant-region primer and V-primer adapter to amplify TCRs. MiXCR, run by TCRdb on the reads, gives a single entry per CDR3 protein. Among about 58,000 distinct CDR3 sequences listed, approximately 22% were seen once. The V end was cut by 1 base, the J end by 10 bases, with 11 bases between. The CDR3 is 12 residues long. Per the germline V gene, CDR1 is DFQATT and CDR2 is SNEGSKA (reference sequence). As to time point: after trial treatment. Treatment reported: LDRT plus nivolumab, ipilimumab, low-dose cyclophosphamide and aspirin (RACIN trial). Each donor was administered nivolumab, ipilimumab, aspirin, low-dose cyclophosphamide and low-dose radiotherapy.

The starting material was PBMCs, obtained after low-dose radiotherapy plus immunotherapy. V and J are TRBV20-1 and TRBJ2-1; a possible D gene is TRBD1 (6 bases). The clonotype comes from a male donor with prostate cancer. The CDR3 nucleotides are TGCAGTGCTAGAGGGAGACAGGCCGAGCAGTTCTTC. Translated, it gives CSARGRQAEQFF.